This TCR beta chain stems from a study of CD8 T cells in Susac syndrome. Sequencing of TCR beta, carried out with a high-throughput approach, was applied to CD8+ and CD4+ T cells from the blood. It was treatment-naive patients with stable or active relapsing-remitting disease who made up the multiple sclerosis controls. TEMRA cells were FACS-enriched, while CD8+ and CD4+ T cells were negatively isolated. Germline-derived CDR1 and CDR2 are LGHNA and YSLEER. This CDR3 comprises 14 residues. The V end was cut by 0 bases, the J end by 8 bases, with 13 bases between. The RNA input was 0.5 to 1 ug, and it was reverse transcribed with random hexamers. Amplification of the TCR beta CDR3 was carried out by immunoSEQ multiplex PCR, which spanned a total of 54 Vbeta and 13 Jbeta segments. Using its own MiXCR run on the immunoSEQ multiplex PCR reads, TCRdb lists one record per CDR3 protein. The profile shows approximately 150,000 distinct CDR3 sequences, 90% to 95% of them singletons.

This TCR derives from a human donor with multiple sclerosis. Sequences were obtained from CD4+ T cells from PBMCs. The chain couples TRBV4-3 to TRBJ1-2, with D unclear. The CDR3 nucleotides read TGCGCCAGCAGCCAAGATCTGGGATCTCGGGGCTACACCTTC. Amino acids: CASSQDLGSRGYTF.